The next 19 T cell receptor beta chains were all read from a single sample in a study of cytomegalovirus exposure and HLA in healthy donors. With 60 Vbeta and 13 Jbeta primers, the PCR was carried out. Libraries were prepared by immunoSEQ multiplex PCR; TCRdb keeps only in-frame clonotypes and omits some of them. The sample contains about 150,000 clones, over 65% of which appear only once. Sequenced input: PBMCs. These receptors were obtained from a woman aged 40 to 55 in good health and CMV-seronegative.

This rearrangement joins TRBV19 to TRBJ2-7; D perhaps matches TRBD1 (6 bases). Germline V gene lookup returns CDR1 LNHDA and CDR2 SQIVND (reference sequence). V lost 6 bases, J lost 3 bases, and 18 bases lay in between. The CDR3 totals 15 residues. The CDR3 nucleotides read TGTGCCAGTAGAACCCGGGACACCGGGGACTACGAGCAGTACTTC. It encodes CASRTRDTGDYEQYF.

The genes are TRBV7-6 and TRBJ2-2; 7 bases line up with TRBD2. The germline V gene has CDR1 SGHVS and CDR2 FNYEAQ. This CDR3 contains 16 residues. V was pared by 3 bases and J by 5 bases, with 9 bases of the junction left unmatched. CDR3 in DNA: TGTGCCAGCAGCTTTGGGGGGGGTGAACTGACCGGGGAGCTGTTTTTT. Translation gives CASSFGGGELTGELFF.

The chain combines TRBV7-2 with TRBJ1-2; 7 bases are a match to TRBD1. The V segment lost 1 base and the J segment 0 bases; nucleotides outside the gene matches: 14. CDR1 is SGHTA, CDR2 FQGNSA, per germline. The CDR3 covers 19 residues. Here the CDR3 reads CASSLVVGQAEGSNYGYTF. The CDR3, as DNA: TGTGCCAGCAGCTTAGTGGTTGGACAGGCCGAGGGTTCTAACTATGGCTACACCTTC.

This clone was found once. The sample carries other DNA sequences with the same CDR3. V is TRBV18 and J is TRBJ2-5; possible D gene TRBD1, 7 bases. V lost 4 bases to trimming and J lost 5 bases, with 14 bases between them. This CDR3 is built from 14 residues. Germline V gene data show CDR1 as KGHSH and CDR2 as LQKENI. CDR3 bases: TGTGCCAGCTCACTATCACAGGGGAGGGAGACCCAGTACTTC. Translating it yields CASSLSQGRETQYF.

The gene calls are TRBV2 and TRBJ2-5; no clear D gene. Germline values: CDR1 SNHLY, CDR2 FYNNEI. Trimming took off 6 bases at V and 1 base at J, with 12 bases between the two ends. The CDR3 runs to 14 residues. The CDR3 DNA follows: TGTGCCAGCAGATCGAGGCGGATCCAAGAGACCCAGTACTTC. Amino acid sequence: CASRSRRIQETQYF.

The J gene is TRBJ1-1, the V gene TRBV5-4, with D unclear. Germline V gene data show CDR1 as SGHNT and CDR2 as YYREEE (reference sequence). Trimming left V 0 bases short and J 0 bases short, with 9 bases between. The CDR3 sequence is 15 residues long. CDR3: CASSLVRGMNTEAFF. In DNA form, the CDR3 reads TGTGCCAGCAGCTTGGTTCGGGGAATGAACACTGAAGCTTTCTTT.

The rearrangement uses TRBV27 and TRBJ2-7; D perhaps matches TRBD1 (5 bases). V was cut by 5 bases and J by 3 bases, with 14 bases left in between. Germline V gives CDR1 MNHEY, CDR2 SMNVEV (reference sequence). This CDR3 is 14 amino acids long. The CDR3 nucleotides are TGTGCCAGCAGTCGGATGGGGCGCAGCTACGAGCAGTACTTC. This codes for CASSRMGRSYEQYF.

This clone was counted a few times. The rearrangement links TRBV5-1 to TRBJ1-3; TRBD1 matches at 9 bases. V gave up 4 bases and J gave up 9 bases; unmatched junction bases: 5. Germline V CDR1 and CDR2: SGHRS, YFSETQ. This CDR3 is built from 13 residues. CDR3 in amino acids: CASSLTGGTTIYF. The CDR3 DNA follows: TGCGCCAGCAGCCTGACAGGGGGTACCACCATATATTTT.

This clone was counted only a few times. At one of its ends the junction is not consistent with the germline gene, which may arise from a read error. Other DNA sequences in this specimen translate into the identical CDR3. The rearrangement joins TRBV25-1 to TRBJ2-2, with 7 bases fitting TRBD1. Germline CDR1 and CDR2: MGHDK and SYGVNS. CDR3 length: 16 amino acids. The CDR3, as DNA: TGCGCCAGCAGTGAATACAGGGGTGGTAACACCGGGGAGCTGTTTTTT. Translation: CASSEYRGGNTGELFF.

This clone was counted between two and nine times. This chain uses TRBV2 with TRBJ1-1; D remains unclear. There are 15 residues in the CDR3. In germline, CDR1 is SNHLY, CDR2 FYNNEI. V shed 3 bases and J shed 4 bases, with 15 bases lying between them. The CDR3 reads CASSEESGSGTEAFF. The CDR3 DNA is TGTGCCAGCAGTGAGGAATCGGGGAGCGGCACTGAAGCTTTCTTT. Full variable domain (remainder filled in from reference TRBV2 and TRBJ1-1): EPEVTQTPSHQVTQMGQEVILRCVPISNHLYFYWYRQILGQKVEFLVSFYNNEISEKSEIFDDQFSVERPDGSNFTLKIRSTKLEDSAMYFCASSEESGSGTEAFFGQGTRLTVV.

The chain uses TRBV11-2 and TRBJ2-5, with 8 bases identical to TRBD2. The CDR3 is 17 residues long. Germline V CDR1 and CDR2: SGHAT, FQNNGV. V was pared by 5 bases and J by 5 bases, with 16 bases of the junction left unmatched. The CDR3 reads CASSPKTGRGGAETQYF. As DNA, the CDR3 is TGTGCCAGCAGCCCTAAGACCGGCCGGGGGGGAGCGGAGACCCAGTACTTC.

The chain employs TRBV28 and TRBJ2-3, with 8 bases fitting TRBD1. The germline V gene has CDR1 MDHEN and CDR2 SYDVKM. The CDR3 totals 15 residues. J lost 1 base, V lost 2 bases, and 2 bases had no gene match. CDR3 sequence (DNA): TGTGCCAGCAGTTTAGGGGACAGGCGCACAGATACGCAGTATTTT. Encoded protein: CASSLGDRRTDTQYF.

This rearrangement joins TRBV10-2 to TRBJ2-5, with a tentative D call TRBD2 (5 bases). From germline, CDR1 is WSHSY and CDR2 SAAADI. With 9 bases removed from V and 5 bases from J, the gap between germline ends came to 22 bases. This CDR3 region has 15 residues. In DNA, the CDR3 is TGCGCCAGGAGACCGCTAGCAGGACTGGGGGAGACCCAGTACTTC. The encoded protein is CARRPLAGLGETQYF.

The CDR3 nucleotides are TGTGCCAGCAGCACCGGACAGGGAGGCGAAAAACTGTTTTTT. Translating gives CASSTGQGGEKLFF. The chain carries TRBV5-5 and TRBJ1-4, with 8 bases lining up with TRBD1. Germline CDR1 SGHKS, CDR2 YYEKEE (reference sequence). The CDR3 covers 14 residues. With V trimmed by 4 bases and J by 8 bases, 7 bases remained unmatched.

The V gene is TRBV19, the J gene TRBJ2-7, with TRBD2 matching 11 bases. The ends lost 4 bases at V and 3 bases at J; junction bases unmatched: 2. Germline CDR1 LNHDA, CDR2 SQIVND (reference sequence). There are 14 residues in the CDR3. CDR3 loop: CASSRLAGGYEQYF. The CDR3 DNA reads TGTGCCAGTAGTAGGCTAGCGGGGGGCTACGAGCAGTACTTC.

The chain has TRBV4-2 and TRBJ1-2; 11 bases agree with TRBD1. V shed 4 bases and J 4 bases; nucleotides not matched to a gene: 8. This CDR3 is built from 16 residues. Germline CDR1 LGHNA, CDR2 YNFKEQ. CDR3 region: CASSPGGQGAIYGYTF. In DNA form, the CDR3 reads TGTGCCAGCAGCCCGGGAGGACAGGGGGCTATCTATGGCTACACCTTC.

J is TRBJ2-3 and V is TRBV27; D gene ambiguous. The CDR3 extends over 14 amino acids. The ends were cut back, 5 bases at V and 2 bases at J, with 11 bases in the middle. Germline lookup yields CDR1 MNHEY and CDR2 SMNVEV (reference sequence). The chain's CDR3 is CASSPTPYTDTQYF. In DNA form, the CDR3 reads TGTGCCAGCAGTCCCACTCCTTACACAGATACGCAGTATTTT.

The V call is TRBV6-5, the J call TRBJ2-5; D is uncertain. V gave up 2 bases and J gave up 5 bases, with 12 bases separating them. The CDR3 totals 14 residues. Germline-derived CDR1 and CDR2 are MNHEY and SVGAGI. The DNA of the CDR3 is TGTGCCAGCAGTTACGAGAGCACCCTGGAGACCCAGTACTTC. Its translation: CASSYESTLETQYF.

The chain combines TRBV19 with TRBJ1-1, with 8 bases identical to TRBD1. Germline CDR1 reads LNHDA; CDR2 reads SQIVND (reference sequence). CDR3 size: 15 residues. The ends lost 5 bases at V and 0 bases at J; junction bases unmatched: 5. This CDR3 reads CASSPKTGVNTEAFF. The CDR3 nucleotides are TGTGCCAGTAGTCCAAAGACAGGGGTGAACACTGAAGCTTTCTTT.